The source of this T cell receptor (beta chain) is a study of regulatory T cells in long-lasting Graves disease. Study-wide results and limits: Persistent disease exhibited a predilection for TRBV28, TRBJ1-2 and TRBJ2-5.

This clonotype has just a few counts. The antigen remains undetermined. Time point described: newly diagnosed GD, antithyroid drugs for less than 3 months. The TCR library was made from RNA extracted from PBMCs. For TCR beta, libraries came from iRepertoire HTBI primers and Arm-PCR of CDR3 regions. MiXCR was run by TCRdb on the multiplex PCR reads, yielding one entry per CDR3 protein. Of 400,000 to 500,000 distinct CDR3 sequences in the sample, less than 20% are singletons; the top ten hold roughly 10%. J lost 2 bases, V lost 5 bases, and 7 bases had no gene match. Germline V gene lookup returns CDR1 PRHDT and CDR2 FYEKMQ (reference sequence). The CDR3 extends over 16 amino acids. This same sample was also taken into another study, of T cells in Graves' hyperthyroidism and ophthalmopathy.

The TCR comes from a woman in her thirties with Graves disease. The sequencing used peripheral blood mononuclear cells (PBMCs), collected at new diagnosis, from a patient treated with antithyroid drugs. This chain uses TRBV13 with TRBJ2-7; 12 nucleotides agree with TRBD2. The chain's CDR3 is CASSPMASGRAYEQYF. In DNA form, the CDR3 reads TGTGCCAGCAGCCCCATGGCTAGCGGGAGGGCCTACGAGCAGTACTTC.